This entry lists 5 T cell receptor beta chains sequenced from one sample in a study of shared clonotypes between healthy human individuals (TCRdb year 2020). Libraries came from the immunoSEQ multiplex PCR assay. The immuneACCESS repertoire file appears here via TCRdb, limited to in-frame rearrangements. These files lack a portion of the clones; in checked studies, under half of the deficit traces to unresolved V genes, and the cause of the others is not known. The sample yields approximately 640,000 clones; about 90% were counted once. Less than 40% of the sample rests with the top ten. Input material: memory CD8+ T cells from PBMCs. This specimen's cell subset or site label, per the study, means: CD45RO+ cells pooled with CCR7-negative TemRA cells. The receptors were gathered from a man between 18 and 35 years old in good health. Some clones in this sample may be carry-over from other donors' samples.

The chain couples TRBV7-9 to TRBJ1-1; D uncertain. Germline CDR1 and CDR2: SEHNR and FQNEAQ (reference sequence). The CDR3 length is 13 residues. V dropped 5 bases and J dropped 5 bases, with 12 bases sitting between them. As DNA, the CDR3 is TGTGCCAGCAGCCCCGGTCCAAGGACTGAAGCTTTCTTT. It is translated as CASSPGPRTEAFF.

The chain joins TRBV5-1 to TRBJ2-7, with TRBD2 matching over 10 bases. The trim removed 0 bases at V and 6 bases at J, leaving 12 bases unmatched. This CDR3 comprises 17 residues. Germline V gives CDR1 SGHRS, CDR2 YFSETQ. The DNA for the CDR3 is TGCGCCAGCAGCTTGGCCGTGATTGAGCGGGAGGGAATCGAGCAGTACTTC. This translates into CASSLAVIEREGIEQYF.

This chain joins TRBV10-2 and TRBJ2-1; D unclear. The CDR3 totals 13 residues. The germline CDR1 and CDR2 sequences are WSHSY and SAAADI. The V gene lost 8 bases and the J gene lost 7 bases, with 15 bases spanning the gap. CDR3 sequence reads: CASEGNNKNEQFF. The CDR3 bases are TGCGCCAGCGAAGGTAACAATAAGAATGAGCAGTTCTTC.

The V and J genes are TRBV2 and TRBJ2-1, with TRBD2 matching over 8 bases. Germline V gene sequence: CDR1 SNHLY, CDR2 FYNNEI. With V trimmed by 10 bases and J by 0 bases, 5 bases remained unmatched. CDR3 length equals 14 residues. CDR3 sequence: CAITGTSSYNEQFF. The DNA for the CDR3 is TGTGCCATCACCGGGACTAGCTCCTACAATGAGCAGTTCTTC.

The chain joins TRBV4-2 to TRBJ2-7, with 13 bases lining up with TRBD2. V trimming: 4 bases; J trimming: 3 bases; junction bases outside the gene matches: 6. This CDR3 is built from 16 residues. Looked up from germline, CDR1 is LGHNA and CDR2 is YNFKEQ. CDR3 sequence (DNA): TGTGCCAGCAGCCCAACCGGGACTAGCGGGAACTACGAGCAGTACTTC. Translated: CASSPTGTSGNYEQYF.